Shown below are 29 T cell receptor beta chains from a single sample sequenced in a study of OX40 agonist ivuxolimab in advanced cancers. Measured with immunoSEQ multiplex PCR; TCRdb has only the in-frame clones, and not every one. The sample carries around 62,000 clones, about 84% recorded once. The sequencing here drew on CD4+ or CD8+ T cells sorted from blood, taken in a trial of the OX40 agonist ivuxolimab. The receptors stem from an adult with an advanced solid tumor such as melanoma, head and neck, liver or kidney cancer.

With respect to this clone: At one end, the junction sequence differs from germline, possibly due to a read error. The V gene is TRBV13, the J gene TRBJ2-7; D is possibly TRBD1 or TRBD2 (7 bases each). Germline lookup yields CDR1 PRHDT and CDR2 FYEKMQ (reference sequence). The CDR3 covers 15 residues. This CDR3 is CASSFRGGNSHEQYF. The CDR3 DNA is TGTGCCAGCAGCTTCAGGGGGGGCAACTCCCACGAGCAGTACTTC.

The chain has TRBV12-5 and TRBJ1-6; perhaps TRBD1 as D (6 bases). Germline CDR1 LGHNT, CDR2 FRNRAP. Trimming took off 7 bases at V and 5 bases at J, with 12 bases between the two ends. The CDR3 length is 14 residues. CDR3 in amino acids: CASVQGFHNSPLHF. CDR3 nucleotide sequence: TGTGCTAGTGTGCAGGGGTTCCATAATTCACCCCTCCACTTT.

CDR3 in amino acids: CASSLKYGGPGELFF. The CDR3 nucleotides read TGTGCCAGCAGCTTAAAATATGGGGGACCCGGGGAGCTGTTTTTT. The chain employs TRBV7-3 and TRBJ2-2; D is perhaps TRBD1 or TRBD2 (5 bases each). The CDR3 loop spans 15 amino acids. Germline CDR1 SGHTA, CDR2 FQGTGA. V shed 1 base and J shed 6 bases, with 12 bases lying between them.

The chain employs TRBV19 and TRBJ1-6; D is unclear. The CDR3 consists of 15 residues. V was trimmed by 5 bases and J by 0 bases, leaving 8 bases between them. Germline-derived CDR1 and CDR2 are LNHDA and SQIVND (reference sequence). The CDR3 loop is CASSPESSYNSPLHF. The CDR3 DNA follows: TGTGCCAGTAGTCCCGAGAGCTCCTATAATTCACCCCTCCACTTT.

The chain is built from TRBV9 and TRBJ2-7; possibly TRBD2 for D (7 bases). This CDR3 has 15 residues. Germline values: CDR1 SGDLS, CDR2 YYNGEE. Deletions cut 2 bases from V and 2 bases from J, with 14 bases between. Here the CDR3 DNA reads TGTGCCAGCAGCGTGGGAGGGGGTCCCACCTACGAGCAGTACTTC. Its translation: CASSVGGGPTYEQYF. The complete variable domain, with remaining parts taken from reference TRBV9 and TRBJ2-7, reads DSGVTQTPKHLITATGQRVTLRCSPRSGDLSVYWYQQSLDQGLQFLIQYYNGEERAKGNILERFSAQQFPDLHSELNLSSLELGDSALYFCASSVGGGPTYEQYFGPGTRLTVT.

The CDR3 sequence is CASRWGSMNTEAFF. CDR3 sequence (DNA): TGTGCCAGTAGGTGGGGAAGCATGAACACTGAAGCTTTCTTT. The chain carries TRBV19 and TRBJ1-1; D is unclear. Per the germline V gene, CDR1 is LNHDA and CDR2 is SQIVND (reference sequence). The CDR3 is 14 residues long. The V gene lost 6 bases and the J gene lost 0 bases, with 11 bases spanning the gap.

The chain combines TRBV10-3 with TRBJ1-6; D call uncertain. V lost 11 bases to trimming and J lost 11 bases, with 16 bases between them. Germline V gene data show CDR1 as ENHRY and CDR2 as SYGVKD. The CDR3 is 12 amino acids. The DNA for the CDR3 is TGTGCCGTGGACGGACCGGGTGCACCCCTCCACTTT. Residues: CAVDGPGAPLHF.

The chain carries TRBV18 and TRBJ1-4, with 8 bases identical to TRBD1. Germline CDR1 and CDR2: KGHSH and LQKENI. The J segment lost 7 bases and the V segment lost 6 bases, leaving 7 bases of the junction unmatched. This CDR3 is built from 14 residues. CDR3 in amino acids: CASSRGQGGEKLFF. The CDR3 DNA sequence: TGTGCCAGCTCCCGCGGACAGGGAGGTGAAAAACTGTTTTTT.

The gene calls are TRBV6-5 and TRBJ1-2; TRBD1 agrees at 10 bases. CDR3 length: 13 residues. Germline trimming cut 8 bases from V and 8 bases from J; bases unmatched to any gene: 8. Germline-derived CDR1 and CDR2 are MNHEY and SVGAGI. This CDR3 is CASGGQGRKGYTF. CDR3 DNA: TGTGCCAGCGGGGGACAGGGGAGGAAAGGCTACACCTTC.

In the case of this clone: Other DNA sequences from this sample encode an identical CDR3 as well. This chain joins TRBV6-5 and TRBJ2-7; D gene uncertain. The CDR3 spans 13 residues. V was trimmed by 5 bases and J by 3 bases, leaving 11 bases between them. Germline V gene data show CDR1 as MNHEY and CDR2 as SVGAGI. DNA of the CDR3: TGTGCCAGCAGTAGGGATAGAGACTACGAGCAGTACTTC. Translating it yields CASSRDRDYEQYF.

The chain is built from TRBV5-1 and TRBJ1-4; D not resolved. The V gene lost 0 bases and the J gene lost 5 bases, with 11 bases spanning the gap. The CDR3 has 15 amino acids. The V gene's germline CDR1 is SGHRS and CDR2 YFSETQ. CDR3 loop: CASSLGSVRNEKLFF. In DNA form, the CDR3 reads TGCGCCAGCAGCTTGGGCTCCGTCCGGAATGAAAAACTGTTTTTT. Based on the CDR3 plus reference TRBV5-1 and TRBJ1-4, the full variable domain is KAGVTQTPRYLIKTRGQQVTLSCSPISGHRSVSWYQQTPGQGLQFLFEYFSETQRNKGNFPGRFSGRQFSNSRSEMNVSTLELGDSALYLCASSLGSVRNEKLFFGSGTQLSVL.

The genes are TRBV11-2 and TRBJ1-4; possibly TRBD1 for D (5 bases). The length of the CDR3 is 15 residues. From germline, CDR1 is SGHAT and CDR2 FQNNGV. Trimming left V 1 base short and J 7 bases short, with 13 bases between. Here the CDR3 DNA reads TGTGCCAGCAGCTTAGGGGACCCCCCCGCTGAAAAACTGTTTTTT. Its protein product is CASSLGDPPAEKLFF.

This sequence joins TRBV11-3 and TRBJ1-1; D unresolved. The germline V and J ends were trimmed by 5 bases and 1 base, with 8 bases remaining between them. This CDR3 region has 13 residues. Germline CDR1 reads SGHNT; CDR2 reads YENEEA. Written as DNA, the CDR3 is TGTGCCAGCAGCGTAGGGCAGAACACTGAAGCTTTCTTT. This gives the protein CASSVGQNTEAFF.

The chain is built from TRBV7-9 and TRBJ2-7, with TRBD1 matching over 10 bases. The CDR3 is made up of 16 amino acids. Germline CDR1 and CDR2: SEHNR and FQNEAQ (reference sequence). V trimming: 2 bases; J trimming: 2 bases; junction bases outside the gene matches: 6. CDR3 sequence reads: CASSLRGQGIPYEQYF. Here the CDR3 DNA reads TGTGCCAGCAGCTTAAGGGGACAGGGGATACCCTACGAGCAGTACTTC.

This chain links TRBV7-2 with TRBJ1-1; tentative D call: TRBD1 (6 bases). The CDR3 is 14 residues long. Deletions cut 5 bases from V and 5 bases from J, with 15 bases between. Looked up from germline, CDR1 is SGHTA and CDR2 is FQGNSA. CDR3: CASSNAGAGTEAFF. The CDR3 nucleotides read TGTGCCAGCAGCAACGCAGGGGCAGGTACTGAAGCTTTCTTT.

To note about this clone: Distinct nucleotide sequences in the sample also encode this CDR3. CDR3 in DNA: TGTGCCAGCAGCTTGCGGGGGTCCACAGATACGCAGTATTTT. Its translation: CASSLRGSTDTQYF. The chain uses TRBV5-8 and TRBJ2-3; D might be TRBD2 (6 bases). CDR3 length equals 14 residues. V was clipped by 1 base and J by 2 bases, with 8 bases between them. Germline CDR1 SGHTS, CDR2 YDEGEE.

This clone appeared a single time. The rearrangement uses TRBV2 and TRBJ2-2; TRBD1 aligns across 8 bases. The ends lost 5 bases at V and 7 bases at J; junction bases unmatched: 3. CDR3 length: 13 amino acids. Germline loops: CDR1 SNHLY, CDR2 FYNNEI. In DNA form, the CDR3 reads TGTGCCAGCAGTCCACAGGGGGACGGGGAGCTGTTTTTT. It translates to CASSPQGDGELFF.

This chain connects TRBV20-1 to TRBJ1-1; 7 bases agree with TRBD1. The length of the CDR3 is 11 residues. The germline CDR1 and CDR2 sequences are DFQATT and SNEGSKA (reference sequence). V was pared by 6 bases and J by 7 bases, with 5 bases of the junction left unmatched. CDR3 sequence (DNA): TGCAGTGCCGTCGGACAGGTTGAAGCTTTCTTT. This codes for CSAVGQVEAFF.

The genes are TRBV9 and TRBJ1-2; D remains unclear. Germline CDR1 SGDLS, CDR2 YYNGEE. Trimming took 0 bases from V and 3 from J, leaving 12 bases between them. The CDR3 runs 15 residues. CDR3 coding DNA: TGTGCCAGCAGCGTAGCATCAAGGATGGACTATGGCTACACCTTC. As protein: CASSVASRMDYGYTF.

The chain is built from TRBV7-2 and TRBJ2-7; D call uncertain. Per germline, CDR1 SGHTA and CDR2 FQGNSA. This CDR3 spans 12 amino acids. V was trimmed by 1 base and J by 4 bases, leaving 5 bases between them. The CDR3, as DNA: TGTGCCAGCAGCTTAGTGGGATACGAGCAGTACTTC. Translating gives CASSLVGYEQYF.

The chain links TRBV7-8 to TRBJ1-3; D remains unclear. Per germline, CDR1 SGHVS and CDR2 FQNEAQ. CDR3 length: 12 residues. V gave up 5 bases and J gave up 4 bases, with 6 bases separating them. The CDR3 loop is CASSLGGNTIYF. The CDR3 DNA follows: TGTGCCAGCAGCCTGGGGGGAAACACCATATATTTT.

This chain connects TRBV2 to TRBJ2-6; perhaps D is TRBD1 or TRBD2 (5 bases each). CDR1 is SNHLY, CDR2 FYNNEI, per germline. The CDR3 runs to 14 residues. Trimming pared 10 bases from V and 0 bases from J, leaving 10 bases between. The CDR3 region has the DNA TGTGCCACGGCGAGGGGCTCTGGGGCCAACGTCCTGACTTTC. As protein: CATARGSGANVLTF. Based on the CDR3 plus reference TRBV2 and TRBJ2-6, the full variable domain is EPEVTQTPSHQVTQMGQEVILRCVPISNHLYFYWYRQILGQKVEFLVSFYNNEISEKSEIFDDQFSVERPDGSNFTLKIRSTKLEDSAMYFCATARGSGANVLTFGAGSRLTVL.

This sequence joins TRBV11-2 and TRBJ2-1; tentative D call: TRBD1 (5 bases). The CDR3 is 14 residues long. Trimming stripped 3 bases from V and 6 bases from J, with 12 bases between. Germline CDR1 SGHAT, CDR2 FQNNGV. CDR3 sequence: CASSFFRTTNEQFF. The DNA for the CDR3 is TGTGCCAGCAGCTTCTTCAGGACAACCAATGAGCAGTTCTTC.

The CDR3 protein is CASSGGGAFGTQYF. The CDR3 region has the DNA TGTGCCAGCAGTGGTGGGGGGGCTTTCGGGACCCAGTACTTC. The chain recombines TRBV7-9 with TRBJ2-5; perhaps TRBD2 as D (7 bases). Germline V lookup: CDR1 SEHNR, CDR2 FQNEAQ (reference sequence). The CDR3 is 14 amino acids. Trimming cost V 6 bases and J 7 bases, with 18 bases left between them.

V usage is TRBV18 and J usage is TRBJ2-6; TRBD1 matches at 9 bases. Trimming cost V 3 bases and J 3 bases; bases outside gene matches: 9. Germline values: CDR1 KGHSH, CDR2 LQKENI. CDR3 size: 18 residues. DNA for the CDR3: TGTGCCAGCTCACCGACCGGGACAGGGCTCTTTGGGGCCAACGTCCTGACTTTC. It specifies CASSPTGTGLFGANVLTF.

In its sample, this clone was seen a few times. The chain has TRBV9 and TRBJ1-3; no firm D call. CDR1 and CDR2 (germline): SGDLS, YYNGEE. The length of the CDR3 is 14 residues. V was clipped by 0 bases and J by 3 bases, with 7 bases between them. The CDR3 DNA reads TGTGCCAGCAGCGTAGAGGGAGGTGGAAACACCATATATTTT. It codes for CASSVEGGGNTIYF.

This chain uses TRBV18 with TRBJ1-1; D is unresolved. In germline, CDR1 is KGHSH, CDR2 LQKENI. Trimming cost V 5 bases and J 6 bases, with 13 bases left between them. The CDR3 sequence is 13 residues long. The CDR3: CASSSLNYAEAFF. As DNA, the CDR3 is TGTGCCAGCTCATCCCTCAATTATGCTGAAGCTTTCTTT.

Here the CDR3 reads CASSPQPQGDTEAFF. In DNA form, the CDR3 reads TGTGCCAGCTCACCCCAACCCCAGGGGGACACTGAAGCTTTCTTT. This chain connects TRBV18 to TRBJ1-1; 7 bases fit TRBD1. The germline V gene has CDR1 KGHSH and CDR2 LQKENI. The CDR3 loop spans 15 amino acids. J lost 3 bases, V lost 3 bases, and 7 bases had no gene match.

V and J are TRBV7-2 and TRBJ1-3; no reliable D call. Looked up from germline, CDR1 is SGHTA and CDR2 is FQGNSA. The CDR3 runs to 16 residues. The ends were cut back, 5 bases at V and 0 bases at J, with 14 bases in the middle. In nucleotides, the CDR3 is TGTGCCAGCAGCCTAGACGGGGTGGTCTCTGGAAACACCATATATTTT. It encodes CASSLDGVVSGNTIYF.